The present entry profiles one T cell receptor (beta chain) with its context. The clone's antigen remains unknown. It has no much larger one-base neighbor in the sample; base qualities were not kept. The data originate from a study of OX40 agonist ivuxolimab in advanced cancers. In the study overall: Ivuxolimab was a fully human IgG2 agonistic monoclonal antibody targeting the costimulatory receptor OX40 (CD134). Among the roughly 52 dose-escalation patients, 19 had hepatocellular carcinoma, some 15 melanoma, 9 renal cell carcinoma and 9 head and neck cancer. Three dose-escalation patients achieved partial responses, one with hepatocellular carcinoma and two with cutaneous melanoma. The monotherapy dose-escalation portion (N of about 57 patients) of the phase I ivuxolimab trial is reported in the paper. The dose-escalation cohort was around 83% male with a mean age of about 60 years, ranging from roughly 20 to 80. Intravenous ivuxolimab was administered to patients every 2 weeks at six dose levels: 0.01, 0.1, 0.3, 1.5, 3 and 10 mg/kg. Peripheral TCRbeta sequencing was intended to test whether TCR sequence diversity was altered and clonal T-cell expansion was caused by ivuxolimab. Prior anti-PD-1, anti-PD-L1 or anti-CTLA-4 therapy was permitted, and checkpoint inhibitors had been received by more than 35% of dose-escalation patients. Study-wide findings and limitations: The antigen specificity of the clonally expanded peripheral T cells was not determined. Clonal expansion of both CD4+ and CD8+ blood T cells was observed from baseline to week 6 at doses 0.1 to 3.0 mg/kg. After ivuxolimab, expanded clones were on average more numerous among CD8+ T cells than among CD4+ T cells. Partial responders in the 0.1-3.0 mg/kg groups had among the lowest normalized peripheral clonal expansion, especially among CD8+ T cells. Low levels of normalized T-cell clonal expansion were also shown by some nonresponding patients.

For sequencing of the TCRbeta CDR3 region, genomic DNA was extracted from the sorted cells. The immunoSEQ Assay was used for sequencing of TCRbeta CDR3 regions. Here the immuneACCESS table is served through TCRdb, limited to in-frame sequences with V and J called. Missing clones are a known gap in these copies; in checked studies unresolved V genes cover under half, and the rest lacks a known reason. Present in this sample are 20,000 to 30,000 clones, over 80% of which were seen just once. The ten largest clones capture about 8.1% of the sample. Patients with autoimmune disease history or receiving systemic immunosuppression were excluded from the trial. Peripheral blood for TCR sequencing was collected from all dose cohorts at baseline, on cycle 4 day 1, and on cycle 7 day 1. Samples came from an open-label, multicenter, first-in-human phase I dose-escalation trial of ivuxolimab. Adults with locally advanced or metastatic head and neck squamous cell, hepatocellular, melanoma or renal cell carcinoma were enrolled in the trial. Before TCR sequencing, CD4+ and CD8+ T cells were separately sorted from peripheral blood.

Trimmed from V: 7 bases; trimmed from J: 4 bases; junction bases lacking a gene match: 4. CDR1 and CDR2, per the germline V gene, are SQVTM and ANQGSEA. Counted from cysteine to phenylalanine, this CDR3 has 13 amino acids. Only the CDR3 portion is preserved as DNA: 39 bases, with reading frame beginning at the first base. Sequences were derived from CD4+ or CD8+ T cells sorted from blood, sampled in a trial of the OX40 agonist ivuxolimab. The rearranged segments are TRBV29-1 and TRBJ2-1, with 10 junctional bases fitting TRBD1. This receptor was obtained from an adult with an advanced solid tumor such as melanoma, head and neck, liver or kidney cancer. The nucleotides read TGCAGCGGCCGGGACAGGGGTTACAATGAGCAGTTCTTC. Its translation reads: CSGRDRGYNEQFF.